Below, one T cell receptor beta chain is given with its context. Its antigen is not known. These data come from a study of T cells in Graves' hyperthyroidism and ophthalmopathy. Study outcomes and limitations: Blood also carried most thyroid clonotypes expanded above 0.001.

There were TCR beta CDR3 regions amplified from RNA transcripts. With the HTBI primer set, the TCR CDR3 went through a first round of RT-PCR. One entry per CDR3 protein, called by TCRdb with MiXCR from the multiplex PCR reads. The sample yields fewer than 650,000 distinct CDR3 sequences, 12% to 15% seen once. With duration under 3 months, ophthalmopathy was active: Clinical Activity Score at least 3, NOSPECS at least 4. Orbital computed tomography and thyroid ultrasound, together with serum TRAb and thyroxine and clinical symptoms, were used for diagnoses. CDR3 length equals 13 residues. Trimming pared 7 bases from V and 4 bases from J, leaving 13 bases between. Germline CDR1 and CDR2: MNHNS and SASEGT.

The sample consisted of blood. The clonotype originates from a woman aged 18-29 years with Graves' ophthalmopathy. The gene calls are TRBV6-1 and TRBJ1-1; D is uncertain. The CDR3 DNA reads as TGTGCCAGCAATCCCGGAGTGGTCACTGAAGCTTTCTTT. This sequence encodes CASNPGVVTEAFF.